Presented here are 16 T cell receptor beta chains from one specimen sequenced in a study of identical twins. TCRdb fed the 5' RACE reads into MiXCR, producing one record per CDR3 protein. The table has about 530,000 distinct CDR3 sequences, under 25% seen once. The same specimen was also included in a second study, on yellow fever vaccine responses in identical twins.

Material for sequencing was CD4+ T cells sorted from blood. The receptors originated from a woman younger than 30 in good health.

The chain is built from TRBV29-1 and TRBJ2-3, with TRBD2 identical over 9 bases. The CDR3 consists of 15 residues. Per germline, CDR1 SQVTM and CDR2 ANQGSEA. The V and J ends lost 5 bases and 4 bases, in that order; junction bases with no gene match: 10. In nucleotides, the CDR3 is TGCAGCGTTAGAAAACTAGCGGGTGCGGCAGATACGCAGTATTTT. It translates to CSVRKLAGAADTQYF.

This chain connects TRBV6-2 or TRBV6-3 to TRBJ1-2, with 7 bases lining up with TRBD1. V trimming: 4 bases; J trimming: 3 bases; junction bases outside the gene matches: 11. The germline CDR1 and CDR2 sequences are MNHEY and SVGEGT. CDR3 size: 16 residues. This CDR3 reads CASSSTGMKIDYGYTF. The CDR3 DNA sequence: TGTGCCAGCAGTTCGACAGGGATGAAGATTGACTATGGCTACACCTTC.

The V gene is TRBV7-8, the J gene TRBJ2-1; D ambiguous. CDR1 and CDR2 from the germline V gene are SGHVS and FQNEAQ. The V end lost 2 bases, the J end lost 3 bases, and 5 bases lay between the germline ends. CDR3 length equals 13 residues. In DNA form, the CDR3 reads TGTGCCAGCAGCTTAAGGAGCTACAATGAGCAGTTCTTC. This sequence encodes CASSLRSYNEQFF.

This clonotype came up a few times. CDR3 region: CASSYVGEQYF. Written as DNA, the CDR3 is TGTGCCAGCAGTTACGTTGGCGAGCAGTACTTC. The chain is built from TRBV6-5 and TRBJ2-7; the D is unclear. Germline V lookup: CDR1 MNHEY, CDR2 SVGAGI. This CDR3 is built from 11 residues. The V gene lost 2 bases and the J gene lost 6 bases, with 5 bases spanning the gap.

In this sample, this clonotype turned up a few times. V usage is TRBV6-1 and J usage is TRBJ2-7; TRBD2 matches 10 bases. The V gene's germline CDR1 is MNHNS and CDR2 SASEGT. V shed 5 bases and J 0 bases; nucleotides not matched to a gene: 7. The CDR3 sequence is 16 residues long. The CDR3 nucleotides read TGTGCCAGCAGTCGGACTAGCGGAACCAACTCCTACGAGCAGTACTTC. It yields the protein CASSRTSGTNSYEQYF.

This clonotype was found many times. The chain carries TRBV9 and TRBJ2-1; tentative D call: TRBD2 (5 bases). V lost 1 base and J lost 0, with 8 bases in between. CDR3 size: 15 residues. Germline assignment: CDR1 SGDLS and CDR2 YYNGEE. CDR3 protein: CASSVSSGSYNEQFF. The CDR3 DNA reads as TGTGCCAGCAGCGTAAGCAGCGGCTCCTACAATGAGCAGTTCTTC.

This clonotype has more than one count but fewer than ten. For the CDR3, the DNA is TGTGCCAGCCAACGGGAGGAACACACCGGGGAGCTGTTTTTT. This translates into CASQREEHTGELFF. The chain uses TRBV7-3 and TRBJ2-2, with 7 bases lining up with TRBD2. J was trimmed by 3 bases and V by 8 bases; bases with no gene match: 6. The CDR3 totals 14 residues. In germline, CDR1 is SGHTA, CDR2 FQGTGA.

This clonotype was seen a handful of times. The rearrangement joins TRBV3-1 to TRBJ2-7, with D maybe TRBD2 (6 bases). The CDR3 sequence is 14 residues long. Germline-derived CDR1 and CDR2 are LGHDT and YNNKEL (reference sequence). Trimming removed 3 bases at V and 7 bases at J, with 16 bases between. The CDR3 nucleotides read TGTGCCAGCAGCCAGGGACTCCTTAGCAGGGAGCAGTACGTC. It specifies CASSQGLLSREQYV.

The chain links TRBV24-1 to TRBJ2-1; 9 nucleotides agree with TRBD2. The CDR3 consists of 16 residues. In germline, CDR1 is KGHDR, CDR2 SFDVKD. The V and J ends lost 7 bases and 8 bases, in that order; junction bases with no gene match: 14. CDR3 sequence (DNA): TGTGCCACCAGCCGAGGAGCGGGAGGCTTAGTGGATGAGCAGTTCTTC. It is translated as CATSRGAGGLVDEQFF.

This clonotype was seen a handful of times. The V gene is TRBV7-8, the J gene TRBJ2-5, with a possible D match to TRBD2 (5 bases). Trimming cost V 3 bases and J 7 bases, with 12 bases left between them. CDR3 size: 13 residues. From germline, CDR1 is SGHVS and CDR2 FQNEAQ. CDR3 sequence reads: CASSLGSTRTQYF. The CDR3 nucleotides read TGTGCCAGCAGCTTGGGGAGCACACGGACCCAGTACTTC.

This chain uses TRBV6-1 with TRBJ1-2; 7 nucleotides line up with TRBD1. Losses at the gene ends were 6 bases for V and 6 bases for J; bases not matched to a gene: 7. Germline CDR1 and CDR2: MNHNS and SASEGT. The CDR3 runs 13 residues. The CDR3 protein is CASSGDRKNGYTF. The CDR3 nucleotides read TGTGCCAGCAGCGGGGACAGAAAGAATGGCTACACCTTC.

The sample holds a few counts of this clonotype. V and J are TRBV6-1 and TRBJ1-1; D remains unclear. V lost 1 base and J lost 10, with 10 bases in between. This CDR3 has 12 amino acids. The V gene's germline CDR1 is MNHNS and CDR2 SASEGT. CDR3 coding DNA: TGTGCCAGCAGTGAAGATTCCCTGAGAGCTTTCTTT. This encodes CASSEDSLRAFF.

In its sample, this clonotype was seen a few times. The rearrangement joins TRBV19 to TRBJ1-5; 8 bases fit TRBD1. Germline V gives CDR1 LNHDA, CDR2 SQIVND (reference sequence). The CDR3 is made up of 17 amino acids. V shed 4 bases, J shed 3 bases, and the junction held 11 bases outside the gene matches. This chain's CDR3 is CASSTPADRGLNQPQHF. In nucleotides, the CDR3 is TGTGCCAGTAGTACTCCTGCAGACAGGGGCCTCAATCAGCCCCAGCATTTT. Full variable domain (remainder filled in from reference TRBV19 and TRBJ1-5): DGGITQSPKYLFRKEGQNVTLSCEQNLNHDAMYWYRQDPGQGLRLIYYSQIVNDFQKGDIAEGYSVSREKKESFPLTVTSAQKNPTAFYLCASSTPADRGLNQPQHFGDGTRLSIL.

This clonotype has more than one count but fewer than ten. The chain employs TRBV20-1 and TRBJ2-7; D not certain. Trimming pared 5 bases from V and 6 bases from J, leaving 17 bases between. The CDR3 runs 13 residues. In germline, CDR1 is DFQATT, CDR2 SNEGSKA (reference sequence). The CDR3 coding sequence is TGCAGTGCTGGAAGGGTTTCGCTGGCCGAGCAGTACGTC. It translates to CSAGRVSLAEQYV.

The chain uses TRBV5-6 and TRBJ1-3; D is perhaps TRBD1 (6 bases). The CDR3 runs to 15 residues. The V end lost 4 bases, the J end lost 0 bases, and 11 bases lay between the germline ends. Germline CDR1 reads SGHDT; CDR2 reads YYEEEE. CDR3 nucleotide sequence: TGTGCCAGCAGCCCACCGGACAGCTCTGGAAACACCATATATTTT. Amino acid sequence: CASSPPDSSGNTIYF. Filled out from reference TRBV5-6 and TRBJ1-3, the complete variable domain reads DAGVTQSPTHLIKTRGQQVTLRCSPKSGHDTVSWYQQALGQGPQFIFQYYEEEERQRGNFPDRFSGHQFPNYSSELNVNALLLGDSALYLCASSPPDSSGNTIYFGEGSWLTVV.

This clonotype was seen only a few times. CDR3 bases: TGTGCCAGCAGCCAAGATCTGAGCGGGAACTCCTACGAGCAGTACTTC. Amino acids: CASSQDLSGNSYEQYF. The chain joins TRBV4-2 to TRBJ2-7; TRBD2 agrees at 7 bases. The germline V gene encodes CDR1 LGHNA and CDR2 YNFKEQ. The CDR3 contains 16 residues. The junction had 5 bases not matched to a gene; V was cut back by 0 bases and J by 0 bases.